Below, 18 T cell receptor beta chains from the same sample are listed, as sequenced in a study of CXCR3-negative and CXCR3-positive naive CD8 T cells. The antigens of these receptors remain unknown. Researchers prepared the TRB cDNA libraries using 5' RACE with UMI labels. TCRdb re-analyzed the 5' RACE reads; it lists each CDR3 protein once, without DNA. Its listing shows approximately 100,000 distinct CDR3 sequences. Study-level results: Comparison of naive cells showed more hydrophobic TRB CDR3s in CXCR3-positive than in CXCR3-negative naive cells.

The sample was naive CXCR3+ CD8+ T cells from blood. This sample's subset: CD45RO-CCR7+CD27+CD95- naive CD8+ T cells expressing CXCR3 (TNR3+). Every receptor here comes from a human donor in good health. Some clones in this sample may be carry-over from other donors' samples.

V usage is TRBV3-1 and J usage is TRBJ2-1; the TRBD2 assignment by TCRdb is unverifiable without DNA. This CDR3 comprises 17 residues. CDR1 and CDR2 (germline): LGHDT, YNNKEL (reference sequence). CDR3 sequence reads: CASSLTSAGPLYNEQFF.

The J gene is TRBJ1-2, the V gene TRBV6-6; TCRdb proposes TRBD1, but this gene call is untestable without DNA. Germline CDR1 and CDR2: MNHNY and SVGAGI (reference sequence). The CDR3 covers 15 residues. The CDR3 reads CASSYFGTESYGYTF.

The chain carries TRBV5-6 and TRBJ2-1; no DNA is available, so the TRBD2 call from TCRdb remains unchecked. Germline V gives CDR1 SGHDT, CDR2 YYEEEE. The CDR3 is made up of 12 amino acids. The chain's CDR3 is CASSLERAEQFF.

The V and J genes are TRBV28 and TRBJ2-7; TCRdb's D gene call, TRBD1, goes unchecked for lack of DNA. The CDR3 sequence is 14 residues long. CDR1 is MDHEN, CDR2 SYDVKM, per germline. The CDR3 loop reads CASGGGLISYEQYF.

V usage is TRBV12-3 or TRBV12-4 and J usage is TRBJ1-1. The CDR3 runs 14 residues. CDR3: CASSLQNKNTEAFF.

The V and J genes are TRBV11-3 and TRBJ1-1; checking the TCRdb D call of TRBD1 is not possible without DNA. Germline lookup yields CDR1 SGHNT and CDR2 YENEEA. The CDR3 runs to 13 residues. This CDR3 reads CASRTRDATEAFF.

The rearrangement joins TRBV12-3 or TRBV12-4 to TRBJ1-2. The CDR3 contains 17 residues. The CDR3 here is CASSFEVSSPTNYGYTF.

The chain employs TRBV20-1 and TRBJ2-5; TCRdb names TRBD2, which stays unverified in the absence of DNA. Germline V gene sequence: CDR1 DFQATT, CDR2 SNEGSKA (reference sequence). CDR3 length equals 13 residues. CDR3 amino acids: CSARLAGQETQYF.

The CDR3 loop is CSVEWHDSTDTQYF. This chain links TRBV29-1 with TRBJ2-3. Germline-derived CDR1 and CDR2 are SQVTM and ANQGSEA. This CDR3 region has 14 residues.

The chain has TRBV28 and TRBJ2-3; no DNA is available, so the TRBD1 call from TCRdb remains unchecked. CDR3 length equals 14 residues. Germline loops: CDR1 MDHEN, CDR2 SYDVKM. CDR3 residues: CASTPLGFSDTQYF.

The J gene is TRBJ2-1, the V gene TRBV6-6; TCRdb designates TRBD1, a call that cannot be tested without DNA. CDR1 is MNHNY and CDR2 is SVGAGI in the germline V gene (reference sequence). The length of the CDR3 is 15 residues. The CDR3 sequence: CASRSTGGVGTEQFF.

The genes are TRBV5-1 and TRBJ2-2; the D call of TRBD1 rests on TCRdb alone, since no DNA is present to check it. Germline loops: CDR1 SGHRS, CDR2 YFSETQ. There are 15 residues in the CDR3. CDR3 protein: CASSNPTGITGELFF.

This chain uses TRBV19 with TRBJ2-1; the D gene TCRdb calls, TRBD1, cannot be checked with no DNA. Germline V lookup: CDR1 LNHDA, CDR2 SQIVND (reference sequence). This CDR3 has 14 amino acids. The CDR3: CASSFTGGINEQFF.

The chain has TRBV12-3 or TRBV12-4 and TRBJ2-1; the D call of TRBD1 rests on TCRdb alone, since no DNA is present to check it. This CDR3 is 16 amino acids long. The CDR3 protein is CASSLRGGASYNEQFF.

This chain connects TRBV20-1 to TRBJ2-1; TCRdb designates TRBD2, a call that cannot be tested without DNA. Per the germline V gene, CDR1 is DFQATT and CDR2 is SNEGSKA (reference sequence). The CDR3 is 13 residues long. The CDR3: CSARGLAPHEQFF.

This chain links TRBV7-6 with TRBJ2-7; the D call from TCRdb, TRBD2, cannot be confirmed without DNA. The length of the CDR3 is 16 residues. Germline V gene data show CDR1 as SGHVS and CDR2 as FNYEAQ. The CDR3 sequence is CASSPGTSGGPYEQYF. The entire variable domain, with the rest obtained from reference TRBV7-6 and TRBJ2-7, is as follows: GAGVSQSPRYKVTKRGQDVALRCDPISGHVSLYWYRQALGQGPEFLTYFNYEAQQDKSGLPNDRFSAERPEGSISTLTIQRTEQRDSAMYRCASSPGTSGGPYEQYFGPGTRLTVT.

The chain couples TRBV12-3 or TRBV12-4 to TRBJ2-2; TCRdb outputs TRBD1, but without DNA this stays unchecked. This CDR3 is built from 15 residues. CDR3 in amino acids: CASSSQAANTGELFF.

The chain is built from TRBV2 and TRBJ2-5. This CDR3 region has 16 residues. The V gene's germline CDR1 is SNHLY and CDR2 FYNNEI. CDR3 loop: CASSEGLAVYQETQYF.